This passage covers 8 T cell receptor beta chains from one sample sequenced in a study of cytomegalovirus exposure and HLA in healthy donors. PCR primers comprised 60 Vbeta and 13 Jbeta primers. Repertoires were generated with immunoSEQ multiplex PCR, while TCRdb's copy carries only in-frame clones and drops some. Of roughly 240,000 clones in the sample, around 83% are singletons; the top ten hold 0.2% to 0.25%. Sequenced sample: PBMCs. The receptor set was obtained from a girl aged 2 to 10 in good health and CMV-seronegative.

This chain connects TRBV19 to TRBJ1-6; 8 bases map to TRBD1. V lost 4 bases to trimming and J lost 11 bases; unmatched junction nucleotides: 10. The CDR3 extends over 15 amino acids. Germline CDR1 LNHDA, CDR2 SQIVND (reference sequence). Here the CDR3 reads CASSKDRGIRAPLHF. CDR3 bases: TGTGCCAGTAGTAAAGACAGGGGTATCCGGGCACCCCTCCACTTT.

The V and J genes are TRBV21-1 and TRBJ2-2; TRBD1, the table's D call, was not compared with the DNA. TRBV21-1 is a listed pseudogene. The CDR3 has 20 residues. CDR3 in DNA: TGTGCCAGCAACATAATCATAAGGACAGGGACCAAAACGAACACCGGGGAGCTGTTTTTT. This codes for CASNIIIRTGTKTNTGELFF.

In DNA, the CDR3 is TGTGCCAGCAGCTTGCTTCGGATCGGGTCCTACAATGAGCAGTTCTTC. Its translation: CASSLLRIGSYNEQFF. The rearrangement links TRBV5-4 to TRBJ2-1, with D uncertain. The CDR3 length is 16 residues. Germline CDR1 and CDR2: SGHNT and YYREEE (reference sequence). Trimming took off 1 base at V and 1 base at J, with 12 bases between the two ends.

This clone showed up just a few times. In DNA, the CDR3 is TGCAGCGAAGCTGAGACGGTAGCGGGAATAAATGAGCAGTTCTTC. Amino acid sequence: CSEAETVAGINEQFF. The chain uses TRBV29-1 and TRBJ2-1, with 8 positions matching TRBD2. Germline V gene lookup returns CDR1 SQVTM and CDR2 ANQGSEA. The CDR3 consists of 15 residues. The J segment lost 7 bases and the V segment lost 7 bases, leaving 15 bases of the junction unmatched.

The chain carries TRBV30 and TRBJ2-3; 9 nucleotides align to TRBD1. Germline V gene sequence: CDR1 GTSNPN, CDR2 SVGIG (reference sequence). The CDR3 is made up of 15 amino acids. J gave up 0 bases and V 1 base, and 2 bases lay outside the gene matches. DNA of the CDR3: TGTGCCTGGAGTGACAGGGGGCTTAGCACAGATACGCAGTATTTT. Translated, it gives CAWSDRGLSTDTQYF.

The V call is TRBV9, the J call TRBJ2-3, with TRBD2 matching over 10 bases. This CDR3 has 16 residues. V shed 0 bases and J 7 bases; nucleotides not matched to a gene: 8. Germline assignment: CDR1 SGDLS and CDR2 YYNGEE. This CDR3 is CASSVVSGGVGNTQYF. The CDR3, as DNA: TGTGCCAGCAGCGTAGTAAGCGGGGGGGTAGGCAATACGCAGTATTTT.

The V gene is TRBV5-1, the J gene TRBJ2-1; a weak D match, TRBD2 (7 bases). The V gene's germline CDR1 is SGHRS and CDR2 YFSETQ. Trimming left V 4 bases short and J 7 bases short, with 15 bases between. The CDR3 loop spans 14 amino acids. CDR3 DNA: TGCGCCAGCAGCCTCGGGGAGGGGGGGAATGAGCAGTTCTTC. It specifies CASSLGEGGNEQFF.

The chain links TRBV9 to TRBJ1-3; possible D gene TRBD1, 5 bases. Trimming removed 1 base at V and 0 bases at J, with 8 bases between. This CDR3 is built from 15 residues. Germline V gene lookup returns CDR1 SGDLS and CDR2 YYNGEE. CDR3 sequence reads: CASSVQGGSGNTIYF. The CDR3 DNA sequence: TGTGCCAGCAGCGTACAGGGTGGCTCTGGAAACACCATATATTTT.